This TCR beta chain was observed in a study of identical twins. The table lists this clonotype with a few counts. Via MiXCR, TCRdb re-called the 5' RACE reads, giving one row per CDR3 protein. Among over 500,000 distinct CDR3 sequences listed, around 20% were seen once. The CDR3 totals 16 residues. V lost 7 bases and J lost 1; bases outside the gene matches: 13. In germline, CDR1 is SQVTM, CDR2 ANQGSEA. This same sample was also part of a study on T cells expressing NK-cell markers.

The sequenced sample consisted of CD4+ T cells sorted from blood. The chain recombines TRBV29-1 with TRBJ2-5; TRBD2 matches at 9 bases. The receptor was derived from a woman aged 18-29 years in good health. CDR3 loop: CSGRPPSAGGQETQYF. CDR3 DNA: TGCAGCGGAAGACCACCCTCAGCGGGGGGCCAAGAGACCCAGTACTTC.